Below, one T cell receptor beta chain is given with its context. The ends lost 3 bases at V and 0 bases at J; junction bases unmatched: 4. This CDR3 has 15 amino acids. Germline V lookup: CDR1 KGHSH, CDR2 LQKENI. The data were taken from a study of OX40 agonist ivuxolimab in advanced cancers. Assay used: immunoSEQ multiplex PCR; TCRdb lists only in-frame clones, some missing. Of some 80,000 clones listed, around 94% were seen once; the top ten hold more than 4.5%. The input for sequencing was CD4+ or CD8+ T cells sorted from blood, taken in a trial of the OX40 agonist ivuxolimab. This clonotype was sampled from an adult with an advanced solid tumor such as melanoma, head and neck, liver or kidney cancer. This rearrangement joins TRBV18 to TRBJ2-5, with 7 positions matching TRBD1. Here the CDR3 reads CASSPTGTDQETQYF. CDR3 nucleotides: TGTGCCAGCTCACCGACCGGGACAGACCAAGAGACCCAGTACTTC. Looking up the rest from reference TRBV18 and TRBJ2-5 gives the full variable domain: NAGVMQNPRHLVRRRGQEARLRCSPMKGHSHVYWYRQLPEEGLKFMVYLQKENIIDESGMPKERFSAEFPKEGPSILRIQQVVRGDSAAYFCASSPTGTDQETQYFGPGTRLLVL.